This TCR beta chain derives from a study of cytomegalovirus exposure and HLA in healthy donors. Study-wide background: Some 180 million T cells yielded more than 90 million unique TCR beta sequences in earlier analysis. Notes on the study in general: Many donors carried some public TCRs, although rarity characterized most TCR sequences.

Use of 60 Vbeta and 13 Jbeta primers characterized the PCR. Profiled with immunoSEQ multiplex PCR; TCRdb holds only in-frame clones, not every one. This sample carries under 140,000 clones, about 80% of them seen once, and the ten largest clones take roughly 12%. A remark on this clone: Its specificity is unknown.

This CDR3 contains 15 residues. The V and J ends lost 3 bases and 7 bases, in that order; junction bases with no gene match: 7. Germline V CDR1 and CDR2: SGDLS, YYNGEE. The specimen sequenced was PBMCs. The V gene is TRBV9, the J gene TRBJ1-4, with TRBD1 matching 9 bases. The clonotype comes from a young man in good health and CMV-seropositive. CDR3 residues: CASSGNRGLGEKLFF. CDR3 nucleotides: TGTGCCAGCAGCGGAAACAGGGGGCTAGGTGAAAAACTGTTTTTT.